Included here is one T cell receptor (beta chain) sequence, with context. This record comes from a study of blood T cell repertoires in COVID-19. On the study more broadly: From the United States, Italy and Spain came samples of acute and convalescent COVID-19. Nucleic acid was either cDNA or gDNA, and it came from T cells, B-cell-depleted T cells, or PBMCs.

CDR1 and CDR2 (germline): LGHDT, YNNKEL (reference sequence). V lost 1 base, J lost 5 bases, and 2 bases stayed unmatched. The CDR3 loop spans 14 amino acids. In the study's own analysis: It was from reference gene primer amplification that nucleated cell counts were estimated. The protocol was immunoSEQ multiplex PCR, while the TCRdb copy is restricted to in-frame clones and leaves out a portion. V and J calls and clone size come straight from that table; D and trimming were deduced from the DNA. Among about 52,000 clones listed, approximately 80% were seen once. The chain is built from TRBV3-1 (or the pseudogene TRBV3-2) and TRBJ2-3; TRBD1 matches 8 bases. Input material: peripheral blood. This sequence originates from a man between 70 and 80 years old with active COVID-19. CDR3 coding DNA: TGTGCCAGCAGCCAAGCGACAGGGGTAGATACGCAGTATTTT. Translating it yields CASSQATGVDTQYF.